This record concerns one T cell receptor (beta chain) sequence. Its target is not known. The data derive from a study of T cells in Graves' hyperthyroidism and ophthalmopathy. General study results and limits: Most thyroid-expanded clonotypes above 0.001 were also found in blood.

Trimming took 10 bases from V and 8 from J; bases not matched to a gene: 4. Germline V CDR1 and CDR2: SGHTA, FQGNSA. The CDR3 extends over 12 amino acids. It was RNA transcripts that yielded the amplified TCR beta CDR3 regions. Initially, a first-round RT-PCR of the TCR CDR3 employed the HTBI primer set. Using its own MiXCR run on the multiplex PCR reads, TCRdb lists one record per CDR3 protein. This table holds 480,000 or so distinct CDR3 sequences, roughly 45% found once. The chain has TRBV7-2 and TRBJ1-4, with TRBD1 matching 10 bases. The sequence was collected from an adult woman with Graves' disease, either hyperthyroidism or ophthalmopathy (not recorded which). The sequencing input was peripheral blood or thyroid tissue (not recorded which). The CDR3, as DNA: TGTGCCACCTTGGACAGGGGGGAAAAACTGTTTTTT. Protein sequence: CATLDRGEKLFF.